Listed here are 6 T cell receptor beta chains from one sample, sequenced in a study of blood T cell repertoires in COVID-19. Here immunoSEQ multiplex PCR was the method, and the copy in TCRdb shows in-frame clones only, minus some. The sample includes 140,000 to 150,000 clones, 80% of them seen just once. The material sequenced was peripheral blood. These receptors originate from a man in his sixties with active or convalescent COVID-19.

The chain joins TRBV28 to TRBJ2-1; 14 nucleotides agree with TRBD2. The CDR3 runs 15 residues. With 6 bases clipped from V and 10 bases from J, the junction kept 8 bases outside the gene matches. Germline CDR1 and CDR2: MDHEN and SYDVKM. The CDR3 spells CASRTGLAGVREQFF. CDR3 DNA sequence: TGTGCCAGCAGGACGGGACTAGCGGGAGTTCGGGAGCAGTTCTTC.

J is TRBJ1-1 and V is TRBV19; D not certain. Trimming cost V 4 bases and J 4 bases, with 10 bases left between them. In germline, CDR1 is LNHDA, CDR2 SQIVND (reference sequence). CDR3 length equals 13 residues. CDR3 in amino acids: CASSSVSVTEAFF. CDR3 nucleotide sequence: TGTGCCAGTAGTAGCGTTTCGGTCACTGAAGCTTTCTTT.

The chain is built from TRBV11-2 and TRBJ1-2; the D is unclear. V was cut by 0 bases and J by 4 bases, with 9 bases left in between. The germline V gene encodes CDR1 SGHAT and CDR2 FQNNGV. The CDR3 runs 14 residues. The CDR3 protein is CASSLDRFRYGYTF. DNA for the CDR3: TGTGCCAGCAGCTTAGACAGGTTCCGCTATGGCTACACCTTC.

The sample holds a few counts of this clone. In nucleotides, the CDR3 is TGCGCCAGCAGTCAATCAGCGGGAGGGGACTCCTACGAGCAGTACTTC. This sequence encodes CASSQSAGGDSYEQYF. The V and J genes are TRBV23-1 and TRBJ2-7; 10 bases agree with TRBD2. TRBV23-1 carries the ORF label, with uncertain function. Losses at the gene ends were 0 bases for V and 0 bases for J; bases not matched to a gene: 2. The CDR3 has 16 amino acids.

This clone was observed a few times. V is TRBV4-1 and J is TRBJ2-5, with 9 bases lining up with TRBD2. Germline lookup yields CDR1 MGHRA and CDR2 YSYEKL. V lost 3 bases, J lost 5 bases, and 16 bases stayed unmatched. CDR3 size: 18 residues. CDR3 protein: CASSQVVAGAPPRETQYF. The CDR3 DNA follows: TGCGCCAGCAGCCAGGTTGTAGCGGGAGCTCCCCCCAGGGAGACCCAGTACTTC.

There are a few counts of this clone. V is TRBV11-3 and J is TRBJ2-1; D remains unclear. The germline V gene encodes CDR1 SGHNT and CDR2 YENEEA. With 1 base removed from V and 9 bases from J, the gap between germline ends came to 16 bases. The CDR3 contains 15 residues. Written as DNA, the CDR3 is TGTGCCAGCAGCTTAGGCGGTCCAGATGCTGCTGAGCAGTTCTTC. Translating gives CASSLGGPDAAEQFF.